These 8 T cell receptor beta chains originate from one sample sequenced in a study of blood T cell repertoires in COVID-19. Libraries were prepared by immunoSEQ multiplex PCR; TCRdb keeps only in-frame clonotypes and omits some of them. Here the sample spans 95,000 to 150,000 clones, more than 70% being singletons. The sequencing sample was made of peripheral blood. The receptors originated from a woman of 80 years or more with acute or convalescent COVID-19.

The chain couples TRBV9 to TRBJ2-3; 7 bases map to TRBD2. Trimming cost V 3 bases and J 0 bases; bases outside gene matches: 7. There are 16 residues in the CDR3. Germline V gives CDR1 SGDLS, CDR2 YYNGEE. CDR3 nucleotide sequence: TGTGCCAGCAGCGCCTTAAGCGGGGCTAGCACAGATACGCAGTATTTT. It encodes CASSALSGASTDTQYF.

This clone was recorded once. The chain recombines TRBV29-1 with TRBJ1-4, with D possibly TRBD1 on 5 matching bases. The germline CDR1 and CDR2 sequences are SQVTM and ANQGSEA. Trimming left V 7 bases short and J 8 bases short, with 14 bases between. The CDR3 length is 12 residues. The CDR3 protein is CSGRGVGEKLFF. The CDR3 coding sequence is TGCAGCGGTCGGGGGGTGGGAGAAAAACTGTTTTTT.

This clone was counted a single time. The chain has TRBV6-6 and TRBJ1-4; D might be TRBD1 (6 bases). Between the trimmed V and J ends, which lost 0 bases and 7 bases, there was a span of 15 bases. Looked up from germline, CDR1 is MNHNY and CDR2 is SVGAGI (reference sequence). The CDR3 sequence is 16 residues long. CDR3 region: CASSYSRSGVSEKLFF. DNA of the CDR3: TGTGCCAGCAGTTACTCGCGGTCAGGGGTTAGTGAAAAACTGTTTTTT.

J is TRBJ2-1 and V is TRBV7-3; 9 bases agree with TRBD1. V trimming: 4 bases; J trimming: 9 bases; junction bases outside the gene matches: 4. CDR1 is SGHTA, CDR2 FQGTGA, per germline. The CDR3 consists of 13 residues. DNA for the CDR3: TGTGCCAGCAGCTACAGGGGGCGGGGTGAGCAGTTCTTC. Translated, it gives CASSYRGRGEQFF.

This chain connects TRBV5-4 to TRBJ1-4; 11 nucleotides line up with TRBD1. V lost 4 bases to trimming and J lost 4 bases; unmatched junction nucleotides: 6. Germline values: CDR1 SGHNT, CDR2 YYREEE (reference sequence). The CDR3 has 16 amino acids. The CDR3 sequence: CASSRTGGFGNEKLFF. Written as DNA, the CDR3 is TGTGCCAGCAGCCGGACAGGGGGCTTCGGTAATGAAAAACTGTTTTTT.

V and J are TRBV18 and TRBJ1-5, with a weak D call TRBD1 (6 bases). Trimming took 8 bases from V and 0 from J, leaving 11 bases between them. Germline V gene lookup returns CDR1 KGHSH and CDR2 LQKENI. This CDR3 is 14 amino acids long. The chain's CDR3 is CASGQTDSNQPQHF. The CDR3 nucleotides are TGTGCCAGCGGACAGACCGATAGCAATCAGCCCCAGCATTTT.

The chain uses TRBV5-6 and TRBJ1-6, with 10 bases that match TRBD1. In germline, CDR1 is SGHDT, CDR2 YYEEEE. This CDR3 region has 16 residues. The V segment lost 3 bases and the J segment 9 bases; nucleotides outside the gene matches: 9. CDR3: CASSSASGTGVSPLHF. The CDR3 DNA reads TGTGCCAGCAGCTCAGCTTCCGGGACAGGGGTTTCACCCCTCCACTTT.

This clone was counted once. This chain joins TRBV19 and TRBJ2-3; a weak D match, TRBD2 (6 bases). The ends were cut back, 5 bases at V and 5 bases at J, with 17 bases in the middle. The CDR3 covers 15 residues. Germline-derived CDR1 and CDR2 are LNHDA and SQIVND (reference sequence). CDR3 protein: CASSPRLARVDTQYF. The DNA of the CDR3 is TGTGCCAGTAGTCCCCGGCTAGCGCGGGTAGATACGCAGTATTTT.